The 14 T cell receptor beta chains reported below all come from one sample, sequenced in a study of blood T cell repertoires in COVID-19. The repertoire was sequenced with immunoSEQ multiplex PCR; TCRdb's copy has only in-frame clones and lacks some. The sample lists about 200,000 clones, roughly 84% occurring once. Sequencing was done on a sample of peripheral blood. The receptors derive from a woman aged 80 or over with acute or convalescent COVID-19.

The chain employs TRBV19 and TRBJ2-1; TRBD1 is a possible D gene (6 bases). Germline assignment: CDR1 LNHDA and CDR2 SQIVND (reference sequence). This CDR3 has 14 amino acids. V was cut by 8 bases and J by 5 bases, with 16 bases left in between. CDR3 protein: CASSGRGPDNEQFF. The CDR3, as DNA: TGTGCCAGTTCCGGCAGGGGCCCTGACAATGAGCAGTTCTTC.

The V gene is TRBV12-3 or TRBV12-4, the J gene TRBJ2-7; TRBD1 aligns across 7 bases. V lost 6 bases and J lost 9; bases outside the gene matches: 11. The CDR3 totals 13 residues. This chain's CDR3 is CASSQRTGSWQYF. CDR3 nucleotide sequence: TGTGCCAGCAGCCAAAGGACAGGTTCTTGGCAGTACTTC.

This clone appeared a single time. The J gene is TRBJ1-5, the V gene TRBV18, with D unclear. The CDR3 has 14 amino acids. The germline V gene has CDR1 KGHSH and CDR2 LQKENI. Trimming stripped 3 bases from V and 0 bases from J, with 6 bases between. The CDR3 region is CASSPSYSNQPQHF. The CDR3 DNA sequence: TGTGCCAGCTCACCGAGCTATAGCAATCAGCCCCAGCATTTT. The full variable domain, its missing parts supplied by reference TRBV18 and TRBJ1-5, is NAGVMQNPRHLVRRRGQEARLRCSPMKGHSHVYWYRQLPEEGLKFMVYLQKENIIDESGMPKERFSAEFPKEGPSILRIQQVVRGDSAAYFCASSPSYSNQPQHFGDGTRLSIL.

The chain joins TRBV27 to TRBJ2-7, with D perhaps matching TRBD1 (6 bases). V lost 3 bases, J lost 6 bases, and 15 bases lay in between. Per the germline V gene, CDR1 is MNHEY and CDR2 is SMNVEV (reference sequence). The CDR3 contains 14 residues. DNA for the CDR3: TGTGCCAGCAGTTTCGTTGGCAGGGGTTCCGAGCAGTACTTC. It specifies CASSFVGRGSEQYF.

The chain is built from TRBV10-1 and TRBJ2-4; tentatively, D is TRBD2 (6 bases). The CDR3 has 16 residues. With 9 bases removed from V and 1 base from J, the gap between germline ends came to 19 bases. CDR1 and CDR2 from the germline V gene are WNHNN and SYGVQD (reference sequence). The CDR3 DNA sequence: TGCGCCAGGTCGGGACTCCCTGAGTGCGCCAAAAACATTCAGTACTTC. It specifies CARSGLPECAKNIQYF.

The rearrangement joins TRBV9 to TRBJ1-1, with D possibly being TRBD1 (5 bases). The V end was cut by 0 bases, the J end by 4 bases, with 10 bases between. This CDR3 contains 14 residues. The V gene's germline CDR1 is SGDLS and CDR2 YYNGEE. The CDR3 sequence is CASSVGSGFTEAFF. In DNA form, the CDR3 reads TGTGCCAGCAGCGTAGGGTCAGGGTTCACTGAAGCTTTCTTT.

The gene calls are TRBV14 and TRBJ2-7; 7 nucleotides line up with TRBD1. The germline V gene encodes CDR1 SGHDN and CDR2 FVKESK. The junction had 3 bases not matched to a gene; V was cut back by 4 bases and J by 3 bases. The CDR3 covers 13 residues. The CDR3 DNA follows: TGTGCCAGCAGCCCCTGGGACAGCTACGAGCAGTACTTC. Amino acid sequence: CASSPWDSYEQYF.

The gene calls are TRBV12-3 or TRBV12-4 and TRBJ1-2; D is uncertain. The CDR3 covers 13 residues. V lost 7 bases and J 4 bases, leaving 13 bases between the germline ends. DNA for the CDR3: TGTGCCAGCACCCTGAGAAACGGCTATGGCTACACCTTC. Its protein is CASTLRNGYGYTF.

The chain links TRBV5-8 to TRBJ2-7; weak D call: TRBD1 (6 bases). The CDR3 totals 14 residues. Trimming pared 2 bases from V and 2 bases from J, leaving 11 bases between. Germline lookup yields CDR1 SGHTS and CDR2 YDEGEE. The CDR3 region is CASSLQGDAYEQYF. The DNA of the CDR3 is TGTGCCAGCAGCTTACAGGGTGATGCCTACGAGCAGTACTTC.

The CDR3 coding sequence is TGTGCCAGTAGTACTTACGGGACAGGGGACTCACCCCTCCACTTT. Its translation: CASSTYGTGDSPLHF. The rearrangement links TRBV19 to TRBJ1-6, with 10 positions matching TRBD1. Unmatched junction bases numbered 7, after V lost 4 bases and J lost 10 bases. CDR3 size: 15 residues. The germline V gene has CDR1 LNHDA and CDR2 SQIVND (reference sequence).

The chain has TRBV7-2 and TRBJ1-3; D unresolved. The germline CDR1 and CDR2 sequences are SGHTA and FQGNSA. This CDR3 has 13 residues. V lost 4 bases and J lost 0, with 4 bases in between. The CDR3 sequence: CASSSYSGNTIYF. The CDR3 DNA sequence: TGTGCCAGCAGCTCGTACTCTGGAAACACCATATATTTT.

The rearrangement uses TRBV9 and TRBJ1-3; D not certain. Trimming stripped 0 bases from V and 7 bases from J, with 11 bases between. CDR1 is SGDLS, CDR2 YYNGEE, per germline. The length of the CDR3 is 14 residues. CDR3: CASSVGIPGNTIYF. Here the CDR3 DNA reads TGTGCCAGCAGCGTAGGGATTCCGGGGAACACCATATATTTT.

The CDR3 DNA is TGTGCCAGCAGTGAAAGGGGGAAAGGGGGCTACACCTTC. Its protein is CASSERGKGGYTF. This sequence joins TRBV2 and TRBJ1-2; tentatively, D is TRBD1 (6 bases). CDR3 size: 13 residues. Looked up from germline, CDR1 is SNHLY and CDR2 is FYNNEI. The germline V and J ends were trimmed by 2 bases and 8 bases, with 12 bases remaining between them.

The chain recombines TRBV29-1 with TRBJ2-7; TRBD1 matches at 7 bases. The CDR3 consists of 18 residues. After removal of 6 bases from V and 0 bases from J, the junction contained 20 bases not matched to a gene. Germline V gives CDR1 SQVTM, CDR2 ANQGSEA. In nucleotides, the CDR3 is TGCAGCGTAAAGTCGGAGACAGGGTCGACAAAAAGCTCCTACGAGCAGTACTTC. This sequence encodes CSVKSETGSTKSSYEQYF.